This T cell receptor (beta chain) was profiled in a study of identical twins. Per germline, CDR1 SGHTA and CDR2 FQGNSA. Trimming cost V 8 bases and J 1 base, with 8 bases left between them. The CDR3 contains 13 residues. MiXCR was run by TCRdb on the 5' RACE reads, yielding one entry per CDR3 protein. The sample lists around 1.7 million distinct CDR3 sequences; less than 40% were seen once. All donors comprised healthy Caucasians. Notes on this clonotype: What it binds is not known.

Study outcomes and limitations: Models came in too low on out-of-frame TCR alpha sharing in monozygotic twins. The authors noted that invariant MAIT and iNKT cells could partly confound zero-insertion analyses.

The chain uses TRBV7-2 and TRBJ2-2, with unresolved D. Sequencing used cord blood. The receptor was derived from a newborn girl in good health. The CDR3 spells CASAVMNTGELFF. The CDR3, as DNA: TGTGCCAGCGCAGTGATGAACACCGGGGAGCTGTTTTTT.